This TCR beta chain was identified in a study of OX40 agonist ivuxolimab in advanced cancers. Study-level background: Age averaged roughly 60 years (range roughly 23 to 79), and around 87% were male. Therapy given before enrollment (anti-PD-1, anti-PD-L1 or anti-CTLA-4) was allowed, and around 40% had some.

Sequencing used immunoSEQ multiplex PCR; TCRdb keeps in-frame clones, though not all of them. This sample has tens of thousands of clones, with over 75% found just once. Losses at the gene ends were 8 bases for V and 7 bases for J; bases not matched to a gene: 6. Germline V gene data show CDR1 as SNHLY and CDR2 as FYNNEI. The CDR3 has 12 amino acids. General study results and limits: Antigen specificity remained undetermined for the expanded peripheral T cells. Some of the lowest clonal expansion was seen in partial responders at 0.1-3.0 mg/kg.

A note on this clone: What it binds is not known.

The chain couples TRBV2 to TRBJ1-1; 8 bases line up with TRBD1. This sample comprised CD4+ or CD8+ T cells sorted from blood, obtained in a trial of the OX40 agonist ivuxolimab. The receptor comes from an adult with an advanced solid tumor such as melanoma, head and neck, liver or kidney cancer. CDR3 region: CASGETGVEAFF. CDR3 nucleotide sequence: TGTGCCAGCGGAGAGACAGGGGTTGAAGCTTTCTTT.